The rows below give T cell receptor beta chains drawn from one sample of a study of cytomegalovirus exposure and HLA in healthy donors. Assay: immunoSEQ multiplex PCR; the TCRdb copy retains only in-frame clones and omits some. This table has 150,000 to 200,000 clones, approximately 78% appearing once. Sequenced: PBMCs. Every receptor here comes from a human donor in good health. CDR3s include the opening cysteine and the closing phenylalanine or tryptophan.

>TRBV27
CASSLSYRVNGYTF
>TRBV7-7
CASSLERENEQFF
>TRBV11-2
CASTLGQSYEQYF
>TRBV6-4
CASSQGADQPQHF
>TRBV30
CAWSVGTGRYEQYF
>TRBV27
CASRGTGNTEAFF
>TRBV10-3
CAISRQGGEQYF
>TRBV7-3
CASSRTGNEQFF
>TRBV2
CASIRTSTQETQYF
>TRBV29-1
CSSGASGGYSTDTQYF
>TRBV7-8
CASSPYRDQETQYF
>TRBV6-1
CASSGPGGQGVQFF
>TRBV11-2
CASSWSGTDAQPQHF
>TRBV7-2
CASSLRRNNSPLHF
>TRBV7-9
CASSETRVDTQYF
>TRBV11-2
CASRGQGAGGTEAFF
>TRBV5-1
CASSLVGPDYYGYTF
>TRBV5-6
CASSFGTGVYEQYF
>TRBV27
CASSLTGTGSYEQYF
>TRBV4-2
CASSQDRETQYF
>TRBV4-1
CASSQGSVNTQYF
>TRBV19
CASSTGVGTEAFF
>TRBV4-1
CASSQGEGVTGNTIYF
>TRBV7-9
CASSRDRGPYNEQFF
>TRBV6-5
CASRTGASGNTIYF
>TRBV4-1
CASSRDRGLQPQHF
>TRBV9
CASSVGSGGGQETQYF
>TRBV11-3
CASSFMGYTEAFF
>TRBV5-4
CASSLARLMNTEAFF
>TRBV18
CASSLSTAGGKHEQYF
>TRBV19
CASADRAGNTIYF
>TRBV6-5
CASSSGSYNEQFF
>TRBV27
CASRFGGVETQYF
>TRBV30
CAWSTGIDSNQPQHF
>TRBV7-6
CASSLQGAGVANYGYTF
>TRBV7-9
CASSLVDRSTDTQYF
>TRBV7-9
CASSLGDRVHYEQYF
>TRBV9
CASSSSGLSYEQYF
>TRBV30
CAWSEKFREQFF
>TRBV19
CASSISRDTEAFF
>TRBV7-9
CASSFPSGGTDTQYF
>TRBV18
CASSPRGQDAKNIQYF
>TRBV9
CASSPRGSGGYRREAQYF
>TRBV7-2
CASSWTGDTGELFF
>TRBV4-3
CASSRNPGQGEKLFF
>TRBV5-6
CASSFRTGTGGYTF
>TRBV7-9
CASSLAEGYYEQYF
>TRBV30
CASHRVSLYEQYF
>TRBV7-2
CASSPGTSADTQYF
>TRBV30
CATGGLAGYEQFF
>TRBV27
CASSLRGTAYGYTF
>TRBV5-6
CASSQTGGRGYTF
>TRBV4-1
CASSQGLKGLSNQPQHF